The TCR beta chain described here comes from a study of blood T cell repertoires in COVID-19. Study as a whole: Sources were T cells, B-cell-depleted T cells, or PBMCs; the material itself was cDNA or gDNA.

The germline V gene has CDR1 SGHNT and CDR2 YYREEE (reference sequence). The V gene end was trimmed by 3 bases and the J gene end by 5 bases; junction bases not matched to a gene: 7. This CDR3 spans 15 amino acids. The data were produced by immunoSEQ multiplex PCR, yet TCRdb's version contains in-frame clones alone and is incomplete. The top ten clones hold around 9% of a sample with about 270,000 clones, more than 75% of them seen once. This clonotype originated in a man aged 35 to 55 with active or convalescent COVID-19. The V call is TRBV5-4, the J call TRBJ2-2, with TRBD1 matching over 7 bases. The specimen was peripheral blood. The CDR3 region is CASSSGTATTGELFF. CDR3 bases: TGTGCCAGCAGCTCCGGGACAGCGACGACCGGGGAGCTGTTTTTT.